The 4 T cell receptor beta chains presented below share a single source sample, sequenced in a study of blood T cell repertoires in COVID-19 (dated by TCRdb to the early 2020s). Library preparation used the immunoSEQ multiplex PCR assay. In TCRdb, the immuneACCESS table is reduced to in-frame sequences with V and J assigned. These tables do not hold every clone; where another copy was compared, an unresolved V gene accounts for under half, and the others remain unexplained. In this sample the table shows roughly 250,000 clones, 70% to 90% of which occur a single time. Of the sample, approximately 3.5% is held by the ten largest clones. The specimen was PBMCs or T cells enriched from blood (not recorded which). These receptor sequences come from a woman aged 40 to 49 with acute COVID-19.

The table lists this clone with a count of one. The rearrangement links TRBV12-5 to TRBJ2-3; maybe TRBD2 (5 bases). Germline CDR1 reads LGHNT; CDR2 reads FRNRAP. This CDR3 comprises 13 residues. Between the trimmed V and J ends, which lost 7 bases and 2 bases, there was a span of 10 bases. This CDR3 reads CASAPGITDTQYF. The CDR3 DNA is TGTGCTAGTGCCCCGGGGATCACAGATACGCAGTATTTT.

J is TRBJ1-4 and V is TRBV11-3; no clear D. There are 14 residues in the CDR3. Per germline, CDR1 SGHNT and CDR2 YENEEA. Trimming stripped 5 bases from V and 8 bases from J, with 15 bases between. The CDR3 sequence is CASSPDGGGEKLFF. CDR3 sequence (DNA): TGTGCCAGCAGCCCCGACGGAGGAGGCGAAAAACTGTTTTTT.

This chain uses TRBV11-3 with TRBJ1-3, with 8 positions matching TRBD1. Germline trimming cut 4 bases from V and 4 bases from J; bases unmatched to any gene: 3. The length of the CDR3 is 14 residues. The germline V gene encodes CDR1 SGHNT and CDR2 YENEEA. CDR3 nucleotide sequence: TGTGCCAGCAGCTCGACAGGGGTGGGAAACACCATATATTTT. This codes for CASSSTGVGNTIYF.

The J gene is TRBJ2-4, the V gene TRBV6-2 or TRBV6-3; TRBD1 agrees at 9 bases. The germline V gene encodes CDR1 MNHEY and CDR2 SVGEGT. With 4 bases clipped from V and 8 bases from J, the junction kept 18 bases outside the gene matches. The CDR3 length is 18 residues. The CDR3 region is CASSSLPGTGGAGDIQYF. CDR3 in DNA: TGTGCCAGCAGTTCCCTACCCGGTACAGGGGGCGCGGGGGACATTCAGTACTTC.